The 8 T cell receptor beta chains given below trace back to one sample, sequenced in a study of radiotherapy plus CTLA-4 blockade in lung cancer. Sequenced by immunoSEQ multiplex PCR; TCRdb stores in-frame clones only, minus some. The sample holds about 45,000 clones; around 72% are singletons and the top ten take around 3.3%. The sequencing here drew on peripheral blood, taken from a patient treated with radiotherapy plus ipilimumab. Receptor source: a human donor with non-small cell lung cancer who had a complete response to radiotherapy plus ipilimumab.

The V call is TRBV30, the J call TRBJ2-1, with TRBD2 matching 8 bases. Per germline, CDR1 GTSNPN and CDR2 SVGIG (reference sequence). J lost 6 bases, V lost 5 bases, and 9 bases had no gene match. This CDR3 spans 14 amino acids. CDR3 sequence reads: CAWGREAFGNEQFF. The CDR3 DNA is TGTGCCTGGGGGCGGGAGGCCTTCGGCAATGAGCAGTTCTTC.

V usage is TRBV7-3 and J usage is TRBJ2-1, with 12 bases matching TRBD2. Trimming took 6 bases from V and 3 from J; bases not matched to a gene: 6. The CDR3 is made up of 16 amino acids. Per germline, CDR1 SGHTA and CDR2 FQGTGA. CDR3 loop: CASSLTSGSIYNEQFF. For the CDR3, the DNA is TGTGCCAGCAGTTTGACTAGCGGGAGCATCTACAATGAGCAGTTCTTC. Looking up the rest from reference TRBV7-3 and TRBJ2-1 gives the full variable domain: GAGVSQTPSNKVTEKGKYVELRCDPISGHTALYWYRQSLGQGPEFLIYFQGTGAADDSGLPNDRFFAVRPEGSVSTLKIQRTERGDSAVYLCASSLTSGSIYNEQFFGPGTRLTVL.

The chain links TRBV5-1 to TRBJ2-2; D is perhaps TRBD1 (6 bases). The CDR3 extends over 15 amino acids. Germline CDR1 reads SGHRS; CDR2 reads YFSETQ. Between the trimmed V and J ends, which lost 1 base and 0 bases, there was a span of 7 bases. In nucleotides, the CDR3 is TGCGCCAGCAGCTTGACAGGGACGAACACCGGGGAGCTGTTTTTT. This encodes CASSLTGTNTGELFF. Complete variable domain (other parts from reference TRBV5-1 and TRBJ2-2): KAGVTQTPRYLIKTRGQQVTLSCSPISGHRSVSWYQQTPGQGLQFLFEYFSETQRNKGNFPGRFSGRQFSNSRSEMNVSTLELGDSALYLCASSLTGTNTGELFFGEGSRLTVL.

The gene calls are TRBV2 and TRBJ2-1; no clear D gene. The CDR3 totals 15 residues. The V gene lost 4 bases and the J gene lost 5 bases, with 15 bases spanning the gap. CDR1 SNHLY and CDR2 FYNNEI come from the germline V gene. The CDR3, as DNA: TGTGCCAGCAGTGTCAAACGGAGTCTTAACAATGAGCAGTTCTTC. Translating gives CASSVKRSLNNEQFF.

This clone was observed a handful of times. For the CDR3, the DNA is TGTGCCAGTAGTACCTACCTAGACGTGAACTATGGCTACACCTTC. This encodes CASSTYLDVNYGYTF. V and J are TRBV19 and TRBJ1-2; D not resolved. The CDR3 spans 15 residues. The ends were cut back, 4 bases at V and 2 bases at J, with 14 bases in the middle. The germline CDR1 and CDR2 sequences are LNHDA and SQIVND (reference sequence).

This chain links TRBV19 with TRBJ2-7; 7 positions match TRBD1. J was trimmed by 5 bases and V by 1 base; bases with no gene match: 5. This CDR3 is built from 14 residues. Germline V CDR1 and CDR2: LNHDA, SQIVND (reference sequence). DNA of the CDR3: TGTGCCAGTAGTATAGGAAGGGGGCTGGACGAGCAGTACTTC. Translation: CASSIGRGLDEQYF. Full variable domain (remainder filled in from reference TRBV19 and TRBJ2-7): DGGITQSPKYLFRKEGQNVTLSCEQNLNHDAMYWYRQDPGQGLRLIYYSQIVNDFQKGDIAEGYSVSREKKESFPLTVTSAQKNPTAFYLCASSIGRGLDEQYFGPGTRLTVT.

The gene calls are TRBV15 and TRBJ2-1; perhaps TRBD2 as D (6 bases). The CDR3 covers 14 residues. Germline CDR1 and CDR2: LNHNV and YYDKDF (reference sequence). V lost 6 bases, J lost 1 base, and 10 bases lay in between. CDR3 sequence (DNA): TGTGCCACCAGGGGCGGGGTGTCCTACAATGAGCAGTTCTTC. Protein: CATRGGVSYNEQFF.

The chain carries TRBV13 and TRBJ1-4; no firm D call. This CDR3 region has 12 residues. Germline CDR1 is PRHDT and CDR2 is FYEKMQ (reference sequence). Trimming took off 4 bases at V and 7 bases at J, with 7 bases between the two ends. Here the CDR3 reads CASSSYSEKLFF. CDR3 DNA: TGTGCCAGCAGCTCCTACAGTGAAAAACTGTTTTTT.